The text below deals with one TCR beta chain. Its target is not known. This specimen belongs to a study of Graves' ophthalmopathy and Graves' hyperthyroidism. CDR3 length: 14 amino acids. Trimming took off 1 base at V and 1 base at J, with 7 bases between the two ends. As the template, RNA transcripts were used to amplify TCR beta CDR3 regions. First-round RT-PCR used HTBI primers; second-round multiplex PCR followed. TCRdb analysed the multiplex PCR reads with MiXCR anew, one entry per CDR3 protein. The sample carries about 48,000 distinct CDR3 sequences, 50% to 65% recorded once. General study results and limits: Among thyroid clonotypes expanded above 0.001 frequency, most also appeared in blood. Separation of ophthalmopathy from stable hyperthyroidism was achieved by a 13-signature model, at approximately 87% sensitivity and 81.08% specificity.

The receptor's source is an adult man with Graves' ophthalmopathy. This sequence joins TRBV12-3 or TRBV12-4 and TRBJ2-5; D is perhaps TRBD1 (5 bases). Sequencing was carried out using peripheral blood. This CDR3 reads CASSLGTFQETQYF. The CDR3, as DNA: TGTGCCAGCAGTTTAGGGACATTCCAAGAGACCCAGTACTTC.